The present T cell receptor (beta chain) was sequenced within a study of blood T cell repertoires in COVID-19. About the study: The United States, Italy and Spain were the sources of the acute and convalescent COVID-19 samples. From T cells, B-cell-depleted T cells, or PBMCs came the material, which was cDNA or gDNA.

Assay used: immunoSEQ multiplex PCR; TCRdb lists only in-frame clones, some missing. The sample consists of about 56,000 clones, 89% of them appearing once. In this sample, this clone turned up once. The V gene's germline CDR1 is KGHDR and CDR2 SFDVKD. This CDR3 spans 12 amino acids. V was clipped by 2 bases and J by 5 bases, with 5 bases between them. Source material: peripheral blood. This TCR derives from a human donor in a cohort sampled during active COVID-19. This sequence joins TRBV24-1 and TRBJ1-2; unclear D gene. CDR3 sequence: CATSDYGYGYTF. DNA of the CDR3: TGTGCCACCAGTGATTACGGGTATGGCTACACCTTC.